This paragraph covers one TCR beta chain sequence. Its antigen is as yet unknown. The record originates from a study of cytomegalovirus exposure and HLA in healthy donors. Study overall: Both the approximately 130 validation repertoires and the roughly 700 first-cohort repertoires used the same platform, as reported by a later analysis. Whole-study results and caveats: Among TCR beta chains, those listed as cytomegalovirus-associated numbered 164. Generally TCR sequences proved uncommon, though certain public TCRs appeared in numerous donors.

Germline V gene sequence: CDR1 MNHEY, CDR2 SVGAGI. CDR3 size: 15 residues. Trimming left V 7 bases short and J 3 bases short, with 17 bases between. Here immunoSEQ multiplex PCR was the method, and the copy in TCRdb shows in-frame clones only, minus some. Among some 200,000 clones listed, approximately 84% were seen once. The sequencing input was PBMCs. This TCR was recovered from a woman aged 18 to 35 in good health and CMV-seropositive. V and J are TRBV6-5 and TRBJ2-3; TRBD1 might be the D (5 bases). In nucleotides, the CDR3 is TGTGCCAGCAACCCCGGACAAAAGCTTACAGATACGCAGTATTTT. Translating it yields CASNPGQKLTDTQYF.